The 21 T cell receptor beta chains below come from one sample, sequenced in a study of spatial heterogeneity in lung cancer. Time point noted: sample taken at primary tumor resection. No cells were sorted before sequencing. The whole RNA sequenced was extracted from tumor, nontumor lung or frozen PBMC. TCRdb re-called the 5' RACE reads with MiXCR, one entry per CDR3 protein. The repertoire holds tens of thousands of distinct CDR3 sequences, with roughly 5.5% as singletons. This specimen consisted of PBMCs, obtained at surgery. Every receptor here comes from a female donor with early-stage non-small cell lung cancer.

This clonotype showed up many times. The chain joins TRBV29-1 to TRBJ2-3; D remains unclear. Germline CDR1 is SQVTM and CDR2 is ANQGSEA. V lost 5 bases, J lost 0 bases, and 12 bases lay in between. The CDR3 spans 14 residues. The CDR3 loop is CSVWVWASTDTQYF. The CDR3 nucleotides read TGCAGCGTTTGGGTTTGGGCGAGCACAGATACGCAGTATTTT.

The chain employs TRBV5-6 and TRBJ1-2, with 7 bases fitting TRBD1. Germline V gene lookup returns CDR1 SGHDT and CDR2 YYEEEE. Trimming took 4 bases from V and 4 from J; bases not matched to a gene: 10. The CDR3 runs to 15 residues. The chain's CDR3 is CASSARDRPFYGYTF. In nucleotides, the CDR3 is TGTGCCAGCAGCGCTCGGGACAGACCCTTCTATGGCTACACCTTC.

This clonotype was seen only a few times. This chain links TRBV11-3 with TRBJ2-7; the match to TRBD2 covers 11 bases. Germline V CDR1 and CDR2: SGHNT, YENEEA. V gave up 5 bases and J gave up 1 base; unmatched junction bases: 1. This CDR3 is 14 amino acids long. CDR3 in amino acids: CASSRTSGSYEQYF. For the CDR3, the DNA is TGTGCCAGCAGCCGGACTAGCGGGTCCTACGAGCAGTACTTC.

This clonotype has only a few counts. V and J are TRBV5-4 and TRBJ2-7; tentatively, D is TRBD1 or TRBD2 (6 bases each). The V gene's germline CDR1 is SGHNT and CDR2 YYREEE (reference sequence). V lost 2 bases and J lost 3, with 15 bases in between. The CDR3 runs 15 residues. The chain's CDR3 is CASSFNPGGLYEQYF. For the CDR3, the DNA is TGTGCCAGCAGCTTTAACCCCGGGGGCCTCTACGAGCAGTACTTC.

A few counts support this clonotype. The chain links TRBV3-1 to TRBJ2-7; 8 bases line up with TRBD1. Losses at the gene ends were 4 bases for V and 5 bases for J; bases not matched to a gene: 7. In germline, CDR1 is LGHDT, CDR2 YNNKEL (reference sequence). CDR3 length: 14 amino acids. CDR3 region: CASSPPTGVDEQYF. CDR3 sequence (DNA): TGTGCCAGCAGCCCGCCGACAGGGGTGGACGAGCAGTACTTC.

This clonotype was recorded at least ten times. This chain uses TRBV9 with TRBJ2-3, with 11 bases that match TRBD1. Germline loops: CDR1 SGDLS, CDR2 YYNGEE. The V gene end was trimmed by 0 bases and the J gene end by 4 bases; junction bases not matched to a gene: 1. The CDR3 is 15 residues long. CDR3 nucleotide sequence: TGTGCCAGCAGCGTAGTGGGACAGGGGGCAGATACGCAGTATTTT. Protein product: CASSVVGQGADTQYF. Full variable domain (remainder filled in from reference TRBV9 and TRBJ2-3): DSGVTQTPKHLITATGQRVTLRCSPRSGDLSVYWYQQSLDQGLQFLIQYYNGEERAKGNILERFSAQQFPDLHSELNLSSLELGDSALYFCASSVVGQGADTQYFGPGTRLTVL.

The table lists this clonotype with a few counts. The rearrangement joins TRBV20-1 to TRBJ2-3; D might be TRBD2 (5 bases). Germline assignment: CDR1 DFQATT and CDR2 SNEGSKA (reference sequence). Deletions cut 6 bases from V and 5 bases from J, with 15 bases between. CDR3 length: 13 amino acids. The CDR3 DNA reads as TGCAGTGCCATGAGTCGGGGTATAGATACGCAGTATTTT. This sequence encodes CSAMSRGIDTQYF.

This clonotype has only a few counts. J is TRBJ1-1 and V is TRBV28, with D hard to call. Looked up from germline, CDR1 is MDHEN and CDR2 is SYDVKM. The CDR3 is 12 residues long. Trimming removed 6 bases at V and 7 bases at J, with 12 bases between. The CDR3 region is CASRESSDEAFF. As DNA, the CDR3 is TGTGCCAGCAGGGAATCAAGCGATGAAGCTTTCTTT. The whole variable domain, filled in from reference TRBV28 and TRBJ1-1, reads DVKVTQSSRYLVKRTGEKVFLECVQDMDHENMFWYRQDPGLGLRLIYFSYDVKMKEKGDIPEGYSVSREKKERFSLILESASTNQTSMYLCASRESSDEAFFGQGTRLTVV.

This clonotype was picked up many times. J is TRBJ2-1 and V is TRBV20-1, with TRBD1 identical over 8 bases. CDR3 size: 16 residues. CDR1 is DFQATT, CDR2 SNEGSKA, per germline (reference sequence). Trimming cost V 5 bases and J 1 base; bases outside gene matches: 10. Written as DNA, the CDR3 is TGCAGTGCTCACTCACGGACAGGGAAGTCCTACAATGAGCAGTTCTTC. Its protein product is CSAHSRTGKSYNEQFF.

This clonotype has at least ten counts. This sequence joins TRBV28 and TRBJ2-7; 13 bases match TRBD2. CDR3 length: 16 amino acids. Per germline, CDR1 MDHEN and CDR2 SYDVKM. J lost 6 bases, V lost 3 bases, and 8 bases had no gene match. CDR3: CASSLPGLAGAGEQYF. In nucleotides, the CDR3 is TGTGCCAGCAGTTTGCCCGGACTAGCGGGAGCAGGCGAGCAGTACTTC.

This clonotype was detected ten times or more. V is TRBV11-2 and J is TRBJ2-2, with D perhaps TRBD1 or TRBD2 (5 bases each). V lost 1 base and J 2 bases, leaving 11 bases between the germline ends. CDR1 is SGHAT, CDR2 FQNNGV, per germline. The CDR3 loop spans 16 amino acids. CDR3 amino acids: CASSLATGANTGELFF. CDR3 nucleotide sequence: TGTGCCAGCAGCTTAGCGACCGGGGCAAACACCGGGGAGCTGTTTTTT.

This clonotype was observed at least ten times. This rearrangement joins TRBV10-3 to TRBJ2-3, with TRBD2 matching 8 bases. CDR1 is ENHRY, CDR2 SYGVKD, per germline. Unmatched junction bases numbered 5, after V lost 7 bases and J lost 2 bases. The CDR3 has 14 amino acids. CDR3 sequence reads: CAINPGLATDTQYF. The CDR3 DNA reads TGTGCCATCAACCCCGGACTAGCCACAGATACGCAGTATTTT.

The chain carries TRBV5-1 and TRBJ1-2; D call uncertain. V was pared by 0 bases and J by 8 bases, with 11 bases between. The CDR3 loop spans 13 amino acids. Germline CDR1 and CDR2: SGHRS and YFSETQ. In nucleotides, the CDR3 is TGCGCCAGCAGCTTGGCAACGGCGGGGGGCTACACCTTC. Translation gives CASSLATAGGYTF.

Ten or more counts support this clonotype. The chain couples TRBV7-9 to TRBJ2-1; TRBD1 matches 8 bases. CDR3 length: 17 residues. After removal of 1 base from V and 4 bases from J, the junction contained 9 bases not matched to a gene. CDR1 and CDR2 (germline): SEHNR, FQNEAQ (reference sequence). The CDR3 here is CASSLVVQGAVYNEQFF. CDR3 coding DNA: TGTGCCAGCAGCTTAGTTGTGCAGGGGGCGGTTTACAATGAGCAGTTCTTC.

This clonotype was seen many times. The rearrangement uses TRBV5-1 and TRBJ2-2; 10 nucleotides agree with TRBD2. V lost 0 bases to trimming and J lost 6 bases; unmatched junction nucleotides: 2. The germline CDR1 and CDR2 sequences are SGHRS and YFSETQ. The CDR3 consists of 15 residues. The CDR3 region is CASSLDLAGAGELFF. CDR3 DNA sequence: TGCGCCAGCAGCTTGGATCTAGCGGGAGCCGGGGAGCTGTTTTTT.

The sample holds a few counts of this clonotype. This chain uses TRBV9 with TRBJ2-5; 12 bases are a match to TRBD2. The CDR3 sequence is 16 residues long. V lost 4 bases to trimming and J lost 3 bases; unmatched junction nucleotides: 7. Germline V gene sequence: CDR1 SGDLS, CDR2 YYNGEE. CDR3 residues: CASSPARTSGEETQYF. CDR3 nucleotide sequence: TGTGCCAGCAGCCCGGCTCGGACTAGCGGGGAAGAGACCCAGTACTTC.

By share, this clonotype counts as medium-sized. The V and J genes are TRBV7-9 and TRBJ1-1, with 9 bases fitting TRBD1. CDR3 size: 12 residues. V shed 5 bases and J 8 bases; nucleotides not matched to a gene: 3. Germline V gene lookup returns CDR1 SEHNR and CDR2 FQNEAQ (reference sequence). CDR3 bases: TGTGCCAGCAGCACAGGACAGGGGGAAGCTTTCTTT. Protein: CASSTGQGEAFF.

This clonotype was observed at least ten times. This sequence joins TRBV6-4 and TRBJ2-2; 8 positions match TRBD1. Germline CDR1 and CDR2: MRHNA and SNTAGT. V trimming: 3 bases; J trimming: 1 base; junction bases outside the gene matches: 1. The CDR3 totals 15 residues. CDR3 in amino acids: CASSETGGNTGELFF. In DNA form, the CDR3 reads TGTGCCAGCAGTGAAACAGGGGGGAACACCGGGGAGCTGTTTTTT.

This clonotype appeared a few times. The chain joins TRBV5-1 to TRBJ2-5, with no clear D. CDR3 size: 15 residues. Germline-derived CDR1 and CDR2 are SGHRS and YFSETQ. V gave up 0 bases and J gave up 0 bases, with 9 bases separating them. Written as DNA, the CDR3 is TGCGCCAGCAGCTTGGTTGGCCAGAACCAAGAGACCCAGTACTTC. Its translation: CASSLVGQNQETQYF. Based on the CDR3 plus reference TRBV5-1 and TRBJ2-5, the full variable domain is KAGVTQTPRYLIKTRGQQVTLSCSPISGHRSVSWYQQTPGQGLQFLFEYFSETQRNKGNFPGRFSGRQFSNSRSEMNVSTLELGDSALYLCASSLVGQNQETQYFGPGTRLLVL.

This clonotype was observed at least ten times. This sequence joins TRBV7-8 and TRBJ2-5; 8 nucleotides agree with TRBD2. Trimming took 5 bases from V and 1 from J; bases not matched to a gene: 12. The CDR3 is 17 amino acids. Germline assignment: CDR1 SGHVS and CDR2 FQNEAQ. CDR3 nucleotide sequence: TGTGCCAGCAGCCCGCACCCCGGGACTAGTCTCCAAGAGACCCAGTACTTC. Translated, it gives CASSPHPGTSLQETQYF.

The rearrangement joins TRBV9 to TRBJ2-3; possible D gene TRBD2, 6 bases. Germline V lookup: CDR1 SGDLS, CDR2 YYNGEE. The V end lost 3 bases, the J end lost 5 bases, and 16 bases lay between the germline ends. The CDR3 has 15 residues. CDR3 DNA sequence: TGTGCCAGCAGCGGCCAGGCCATGCGGGGAGATACGCAGTATTTT. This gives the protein CASSGQAMRGDTQYF.